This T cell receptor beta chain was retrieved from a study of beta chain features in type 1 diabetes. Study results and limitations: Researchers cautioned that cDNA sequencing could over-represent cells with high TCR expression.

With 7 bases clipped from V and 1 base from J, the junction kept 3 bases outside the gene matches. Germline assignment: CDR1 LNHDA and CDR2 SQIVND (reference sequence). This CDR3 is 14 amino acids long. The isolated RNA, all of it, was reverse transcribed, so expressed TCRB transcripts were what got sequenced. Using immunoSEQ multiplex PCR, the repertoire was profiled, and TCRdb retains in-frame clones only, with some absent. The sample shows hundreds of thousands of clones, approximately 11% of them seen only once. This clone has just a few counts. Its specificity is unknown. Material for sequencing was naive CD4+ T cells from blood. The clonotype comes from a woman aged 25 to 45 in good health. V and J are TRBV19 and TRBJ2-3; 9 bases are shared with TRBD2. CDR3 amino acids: CASTRTSGTDTQYF. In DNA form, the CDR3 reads TGTGCCAGTACCAGGACTAGCGGCACAGATACGCAGTATTTT. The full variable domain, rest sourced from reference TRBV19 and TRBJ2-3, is DGGITQSPKYLFRKEGQNVTLSCEQNLNHDAMYWYRQDPGQGLRLIYYSQIVNDFQKGDIAEGYSVSREKKESFPLTVTSAQKNPTAFYLCASTRTSGTDTQYFGPGTRLTVL.